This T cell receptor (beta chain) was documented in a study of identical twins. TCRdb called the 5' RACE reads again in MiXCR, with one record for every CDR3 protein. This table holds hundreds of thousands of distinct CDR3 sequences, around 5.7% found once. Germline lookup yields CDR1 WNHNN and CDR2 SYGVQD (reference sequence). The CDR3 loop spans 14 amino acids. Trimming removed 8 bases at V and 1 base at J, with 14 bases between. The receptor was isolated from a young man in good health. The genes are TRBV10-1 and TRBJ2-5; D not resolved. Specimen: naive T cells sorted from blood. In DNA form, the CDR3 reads TGCGCCAGCTCGGACCTCGAACCCCAAGAGACCCAGTACTTC. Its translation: CASSDLEPQETQYF.